These 29 T cell receptor beta chains originate from one sample sequenced in a study of blood T cell repertoires in COVID-19. Using immunoSEQ multiplex PCR, the repertoire was profiled, and TCRdb retains in-frame clones only, with some absent. The sample has roughly 400,000 clones; 80% to 95% are singletons. The sequenced sample was PBMCs or T cells enriched from blood (not recorded which). These TCRs come from a woman in her 40s who had been exposed to COVID-19.

This chain connects TRBV21-1 to TRBJ2-7; the table's D call TRBD1 went unverified against the DNA. TRBV21-1 is annotated as a pseudogene. This CDR3 spans 14 amino acids. DNA for the CDR3: TGTGCCAGCAGAGCGGGACAGGAACCCTACGAGCAGTACTTC. Translation gives CASRAGQEPYEQYF.

This clone came up many times. The genes are TRBV30 and TRBJ2-1, with 12 bases fitting TRBD2. In germline, CDR1 is GTSNPN, CDR2 SVGIG (reference sequence). Trimming took 0 bases from V and 0 from J; bases not matched to a gene: 12. This CDR3 region has 20 residues. The CDR3 protein is CAWSVISSGGERSSYNEQFF. In nucleotides, the CDR3 is TGTGCCTGGAGTGTAATATCTAGCGGGGGGGAAAGGAGCTCCTACAATGAGCAGTTCTTC.

This sequence joins TRBV6-5 and TRBJ1-2; TRBD1 matches 9 bases. V was clipped by 2 bases and J by 5 bases; unmatched bases: 3. The germline CDR1 and CDR2 sequences are MNHEY and SVGAGI. This CDR3 contains 14 residues. CDR3 sequence: CASSYGTGWYGYTF. The CDR3 nucleotides read TGTGCCAGCAGTTACGGGACAGGGTGGTATGGCTACACCTTC.

V gene TRBV18 combines with J gene TRBJ1-1; D possibly corresponds to TRBD1 (5 bases). Trimming took off 1 base at V and 1 base at J, with 10 bases between the two ends. Germline CDR1 is KGHSH and CDR2 is LQKENI. The CDR3 contains 15 residues. CDR3 sequence: CASSPLDTPNTEAFF. In DNA form, the CDR3 reads TGTGCCAGCTCACCACTGGACACCCCGAACACTGAAGCTTTCTTT.

The rearrangement joins TRBV5-1 to TRBJ1-2; a weak D match, TRBD1 (6 bases). Germline lookup yields CDR1 SGHRS and CDR2 YFSETQ. The CDR3 is 18 amino acids. V lost 0 bases, J lost 7 bases, and 25 bases lay in between. The CDR3 region has the DNA TGCGCCAGCAGCTTGGCCTCTACAGGGCTCACTCTATCCGGTGGCTACACCTTC. As protein: CASSLASTGLTLSGGYTF.

The chain recombines TRBV7-9 with TRBJ1-2; 8 bases fit TRBD1. The CDR3 has 15 residues. The germline gives CDR1 SEHNR, CDR2 FQNEAQ (reference sequence). J was trimmed by 5 bases and V by 1 base; bases with no gene match: 6. CDR3 sequence reads: CASSLGGQGAYGYTF. The CDR3 DNA sequence: TGTGCCAGCAGCTTAGGGGGGCAGGGGGCGTATGGCTACACCTTC.

The chain recombines TRBV2 with TRBJ2-7; 8 bases are a match to TRBD2. V shed 7 bases, J shed 6 bases, and the junction held 11 bases outside the gene matches. CDR3 length: 14 residues. CDR1 SNHLY and CDR2 FYNNEI come from the germline V gene. The CDR3, as DNA: TGTGCCAGCAAGACCCCGGCTAGCGGGTCCGAGCAGTACTTC. Translated, it gives CASKTPASGSEQYF.

This chain links TRBV19 with TRBJ1-1; weak D call: TRBD1 (5 bases). Germline V gene lookup returns CDR1 LNHDA and CDR2 SQIVND (reference sequence). The CDR3 is 13 amino acids. Deletions cut 6 bases from V and 10 bases from J, with 18 bases between. For the CDR3, the DNA is TGTGCCAGTAGCTGGGGTACCGAAAGGGGAGCTTTCTTT. It is translated as CASSWGTERGAFF.

The chain employs TRBV21-1 and TRBJ2-4; the table's D call TRBD2 went unverified against the DNA. TRBV21-1 is assigned pseudogene status. This CDR3 has 15 amino acids. The CDR3 region is CASSESWREVNIQYF. The CDR3 DNA reads as TGTGCCAGCAGCGAAAGCTGGCGGGAGGTAAACATTCAGTACTTC.

V and J are TRBV30 and TRBJ2-4; TRBD2 matches at 7 bases. Germline trimming cut 3 bases from V and 4 bases from J; bases unmatched to any gene: 3. The length of the CDR3 is 13 residues. In germline, CDR1 is GTSNPN, CDR2 SVGIG (reference sequence). The CDR3 sequence is CAWRNGGKNIQYF. CDR3 in DNA: TGTGCCTGGAGGAACGGGGGGAAAAACATTCAGTACTTC. Based on the CDR3 plus reference TRBV30 and TRBJ2-4, the full variable domain is SQTIHQWPATLVQPVGSPLSLECTVEGTSNPNLYWYRQAAGRGLQLLFYSVGIGQISSEVPQNLSASRPQDRQFILSSKKLLLSDSGFYLCAWRNGGKNIQYFGAGTRLSVL.

The chain combines TRBV6-5 with TRBJ1-2; possibly TRBD1 for D (6 bases). This CDR3 is built from 13 residues. V gave up 7 bases and J gave up 8 bases, with 17 bases separating them. The germline V gene encodes CDR1 MNHEY and CDR2 SVGAGI. CDR3 in DNA: TGTGCCAGCAACTACCGCGGGGGCGGCGGCTACACCTTC. The encoded protein is CASNYRGGGGYTF.

This CDR3 is CASSPSVNTDTQYF. The CDR3 nucleotides are TGTGCCAGTAGCCCGTCGGTCAACACAGATACGCAGTATTTT. The rearrangement links TRBV19 to TRBJ2-3; D call uncertain. The V and J ends lost 6 bases and 2 bases respectively, with 12 bases between them. CDR1 LNHDA and CDR2 SQIVND come from the germline V gene (reference sequence). The CDR3 loop spans 14 amino acids.

The genes are TRBV7-8 and TRBJ1-6; TRBD1 matches 8 bases. The CDR3 totals 14 residues. Germline V gene lookup returns CDR1 SGHVS and CDR2 FQNEAQ. The V segment lost 5 bases and the J segment 14 bases; nucleotides outside the gene matches: 11. The CDR3 is CASSQEDRVIALHF. CDR3 nucleotides: TGTGCCAGCAGCCAAGAGGACAGGGTGATTGCCCTCCACTTT.

Comment on this clone: One junction end does not reproduce the germline sequence, and a read error may be involved. The chain has TRBV7-3 and TRBJ2-2, with TRBD1 matching 9 bases. CDR1 SGHTA and CDR2 FQGTGA come from the germline V gene. The CDR3 totals 15 residues. The CDR3 is CASRLTGGAPGELFF. CDR3 sequence (DNA): TGTGCCAGCAGATTAACAGGGGGCGCGCCCGGGGAGCTGTTTTTT.

V is TRBV18 and J is TRBJ1-3; D remains unclear. This CDR3 comprises 12 residues. Trimming cost V 3 bases and J 11 bases, with 11 bases left between them. In germline, CDR1 is KGHSH, CDR2 LQKENI. The CDR3 bases are TGTGCCAGCTCACCCCTTGGAGAATCCATATATTTT. Its protein product is CASSPLGESIYF.

Worth noting for this clone: This sample includes further DNA sequences coding for the same CDR3. The V call is TRBV11-3, the J call TRBJ1-1, with D hard to call. CDR1 is SGHNT and CDR2 is YENEEA in the germline V gene. The length of the CDR3 is 13 residues. Trimming pared 5 bases from V and 4 bases from J, leaving 11 bases between. CDR3 residues: CASSLRGSTEAFF. CDR3 in DNA: TGTGCCAGCAGCCTCCGGGGTAGCACTGAAGCTTTCTTT.

The CDR3 nucleotides are TGTGCCATCAGTGAGGGGACAGGGGGCCGAGATACGCAGTATTTT. It yields the protein CAISEGTGGRDTQYF. V and J are TRBV10-3 and TRBJ2-3; 12 nucleotides match TRBD1. V was pared by 2 bases and J by 5 bases, with 2 bases of the junction left unmatched. This CDR3 has 15 amino acids. The V gene's germline CDR1 is ENHRY and CDR2 SYGVKD.

This chain connects TRBV5-4 to TRBJ2-7, with TRBD1 matching 9 bases. This CDR3 contains 14 residues. Trimming cost V 4 bases and J 1 base; bases outside gene matches: 3. Germline CDR1 and CDR2: SGHNT and YYREEE (reference sequence). CDR3 region: CASSPGQGSYEQYF. The CDR3 DNA reads TGTGCCAGCAGCCCGGGACAGGGATCCTACGAGCAGTACTTC.

V usage is TRBV7-2 and J usage is TRBJ2-1, with D possibly being TRBD1 (5 bases). Deletions cut 5 bases from V and 4 bases from J, with 12 bases between. This CDR3 has 14 amino acids. CDR1 SGHTA and CDR2 FQGNSA come from the germline V gene. The CDR3 loop reads CASSTQTVYNEQFF. The CDR3 DNA follows: TGTGCCAGCAGCACCCAGACAGTATACAATGAGCAGTTCTTC.

This CDR3 is CASSGTGTGAEAFF. In DNA, the CDR3 is TGTGCCAGCAGTGGAACCGGGACGGGAGCTGAAGCTTTCTTT. The chain recombines TRBV25-1 with TRBJ1-1; possible D gene TRBD1, 5 bases. Per the germline V gene, CDR1 is MGHDK and CDR2 is SYGVNS. V was trimmed by 4 bases and J by 6 bases, leaving 15 bases between them. The CDR3 contains 14 residues. The whole variable domain, remainder taken from reference TRBV25-1 and TRBJ1-1, is EADIYQTPRYLVIGTGKKITLECSQTMGHDKMYWYQQDPGMELHLIHYSYGVNSTEKGDLSSESTVSRIRTEHFPLTLESARPSHTSQYLCASSGTGTGAEAFFGQGTRLTVV.

The chain uses TRBV7-8 and TRBJ2-6; D may be TRBD1 (7 bases). CDR3 size: 16 residues. The V end was cut by 1 base, the J end by 2 bases, with 9 bases between. Germline CDR1 SGHVS, CDR2 FQNEAQ. CDR3 DNA sequence: TGTGCCAGCAGCTTAGTCAGGGGGGCTGGGGCCAACGTCCTGACTTTC. This gives the protein CASSLVRGAGANVLTF.

This chain links TRBV9 with TRBJ1-2, with 10 positions matching TRBD1. Germline CDR1 and CDR2: SGDLS and YYNGEE. Losses at the gene ends were 0 bases for V and 8 bases for J; bases not matched to a gene: 4. This CDR3 has 14 residues. The CDR3 coding sequence is TGTGCCAGCAGCGTAGAGGGGACAGGGGTGGGCTACACCTTC. Amino acid sequence: CASSVEGTGVGYTF. The complete variable domain, with remaining parts taken from reference TRBV9 and TRBJ1-2, reads DSGVTQTPKHLITATGQRVTLRCSPRSGDLSVYWYQQSLDQGLQFLIQYYNGEERAKGNILERFSAQQFPDLHSELNLSSLELGDSALYFCASSVEGTGVGYTFGSGTRLTVV.

In this sample, this clone turned up a few times. The chain joins TRBV6-4 to TRBJ2-2; D is unresolved. This CDR3 has 15 amino acids. Germline V gene lookup returns CDR1 MRHNA and CDR2 SNTAGT. V was clipped by 4 bases and J by 0 bases, with 9 bases between them. CDR3: CASSGAPANTGELFF. The CDR3 DNA is TGTGCCAGCAGTGGGGCCCCGGCGAACACCGGGGAGCTGTTTTTT.

This chain joins TRBV6-2 or TRBV6-3 and TRBJ2-1; D possibly corresponds to TRBD2 (5 bases). In germline, CDR1 is MNHEY, CDR2 SVGEGT. V was cut by 5 bases and J by 9 bases, with 11 bases left in between. The CDR3 runs 12 residues. As DNA, the CDR3 is TGTGCCAGCAGTCCGGAGGTGAGTGAGCAGTTCTTC. It is translated as CASSPEVSEQFF.

This clone was seen once. The chain is built from TRBV5-6 and TRBJ1-2, with 7 bases aligning to TRBD1. This CDR3 is built from 15 residues. From germline, CDR1 is SGHDT and CDR2 YYEEEE. V was clipped by 4 bases and J by 6 bases; unmatched bases: 12. This CDR3 is CASSTTTGVWDGYTF. In nucleotides, the CDR3 is TGTGCCAGCAGCACCACTACAGGGGTTTGGGATGGCTACACCTTC.

This clone was recorded only once. The J gene is TRBJ2-1, the V gene TRBV11-3; D might be TRBD2 (7 bases). V gave up 4 bases and J gave up 3 bases, with 13 bases separating them. CDR3 length: 15 residues. Germline CDR1 reads SGHNT; CDR2 reads YENEEA. The CDR3 loop reads CASSSGGALYNEQFF. CDR3 bases: TGTGCCAGCAGCTCTGGGGGGGCTCTCTACAATGAGCAGTTCTTC. The full variable domain, in which reference TRBV11-3 and TRBJ2-1 provide the parts outside the CDR3, is EAGVVQSPRYKIIEKKQPVAFWCNPISGHNTLYWYLQNLGQGPELLIRYENEEAVDDSQLPKDRFSAERLKGVDSTLKIQPAELGDSAVYLCASSSGGALYNEQFFGPGTRLTVL.

J is TRBJ1-2 and V is TRBV2; 8 bases are a match to TRBD1. The CDR3 loop spans 13 amino acids. J lost 4 bases, V lost 5 bases, and 3 bases had no gene match. Per the germline V gene, CDR1 is SNHLY and CDR2 is FYNNEI. The CDR3 reads CASSRGQGYGYTF. In nucleotides, the CDR3 is TGTGCCAGCAGTCGCGGACAGGGCTATGGCTACACCTTC.

The chain joins TRBV2 to TRBJ1-2, with 7 bases identical to TRBD1. J was trimmed by 8 bases and V by 6 bases; bases with no gene match: 12. This CDR3 region has 14 residues. Germline CDR1 reads SNHLY; CDR2 reads FYNNEI. The CDR3 sequence is CASSGQDIILGYTF. The CDR3 nucleotides are TGTGCCAGCAGCGGACAGGATATAATTTTGGGCTACACCTTC.

The chain couples TRBV7-9 to TRBJ1-2, with a possible D match to TRBD1 (5 bases). V was shortened by 5 bases and J by 1 base, with 8 bases between the two germline ends. Germline V CDR1 and CDR2: SEHNR, FQNEAQ (reference sequence). CDR3 size: 13 residues. The CDR3 loop reads CASSLTVNYGYTF. For the CDR3, the DNA is TGTGCCAGCAGCCTGACAGTTAACTATGGCTACACCTTC.